The 28 T cell receptor beta chains reported below all come from one sample, sequenced in a study of blood T cell repertoires in COVID-19 (dated by TCRdb to the early 2020s). The library was made by the immunoSEQ multiplex PCR assay. As stored in TCRdb, this immuneACCESS dataset retains in-frame rearrangements with V and J assigned. A fraction of the clones does not appear; measured against another copy, unresolved V genes explain less than half of the discrepancy, and the remainder lacks a known reason. This sample comprises approximately 170,000 clones, 80% to 90% of them detected only once. Together, the top ten hold about 19% of the sample. Specimen: peripheral blood. The receptors were sampled from a woman over 75 with acute or convalescent COVID-19.

This clone was detected only a few times. The chain has TRBV9 and TRBJ1-1; 7 bases are a match to TRBD1. V lost 4 bases, J lost 6 bases, and 9 bases stayed unmatched. Germline V CDR1 and CDR2: SGDLS, YYNGEE. The CDR3 is 14 amino acids. The CDR3 DNA reads as TGTGCCAGCAGCTCGAGCCGGGACAGCGCTGAAGCTTTCTTT. Encoded protein: CASSSSRDSAEAFF.

This clone has just a few counts. This chain joins TRBV11-3 and TRBJ2-1; 8 nucleotides line up with TRBD2. V was clipped by 5 bases and J by 6 bases; unmatched bases: 9. This CDR3 is built from 15 residues. Germline CDR1 SGHNT, CDR2 YENEEA. The CDR3 spells CASSPPGTSSNEQFF. DNA for the CDR3: TGTGCCAGCAGCCCCCCGGGGACTAGTAGCAATGAGCAGTTCTTC.

This clone came up a few times. The genes are TRBV28 and TRBJ1-6; no definite D call. This CDR3 has 13 amino acids. Germline CDR1 reads MDHEN; CDR2 reads SYDVKM. V was shortened by 4 bases and J by 9 bases, with 10 bases between the two germline ends. The CDR3 loop is CASSSPPGSPLHF. CDR3 DNA: TGTGCCAGCAGTTCCCCCCCGGGTTCACCCCTCCACTTT.

The chain has TRBV5-5 and TRBJ1-3; D is ambiguous. Germline values: CDR1 SGHKS, CDR2 YYEKEE (reference sequence). V lost 0 bases and J lost 5, with 9 bases in between. The CDR3 is 14 residues long. This CDR3 is CASSLEEGRNTIYF. DNA of the CDR3: TGTGCCAGCAGCTTGGAGGAGGGTAGAAACACCATATATTTT.

This clone was seen only once. The chain uses TRBV7-8 and TRBJ1-5; D perhaps matches TRBD1 (5 bases). The V and J ends lost 6 bases and 7 bases respectively, with 16 bases between them. The CDR3 runs 14 residues. The V gene's germline CDR1 is SGHVS and CDR2 FQNEAQ. The CDR3 reads CASSQGGVGQPQHF. CDR3 DNA sequence: TGTGCCAGCAGTCAGGGAGGGGTTGGCCAGCCCCAGCATTTT. Using reference TRBV7-8 and TRBJ1-5 for the parts outside the CDR3, the full variable domain is GAGVSQSPRYKVAKRGQDVALRCDPISGHVSLFWYQQALGQGPEFLTYFQNEAQLDKSGLPSDRFFAERPEGSVSTLKIQRTQQEDSAVYLCASSQGGVGQPQHFGDGTRLSIL.

This chain connects TRBV2 to TRBJ2-5; tentatively, D is TRBD2 (6 bases). The length of the CDR3 is 13 residues. In germline, CDR1 is SNHLY, CDR2 FYNNEI. Trimming shortened V by 8 bases and J by 4 bases, and 14 bases separated the two germline ends. The CDR3 region is CASLPLATETQYF. Here the CDR3 DNA reads TGTGCCAGCCTCCCACTAGCTACAGAGACCCAGTACTTC. Based on the CDR3 plus reference TRBV2 and TRBJ2-5, the full variable domain is EPEVTQTPSHQVTQMGQEVILRCVPISNHLYFYWYRQILGQKVEFLVSFYNNEISEKSEIFDDQFSVERPDGSNFTLKIRSTKLEDSAMYFCASLPLATETQYFGPGTRLLVL.

The rearrangement joins TRBV5-6 to TRBJ2-7, with D maybe TRBD2 (5 bases). CDR1 SGHDT and CDR2 YYEEEE come from the germline V gene. The CDR3 spans 14 residues. V dropped 4 bases and J dropped 0 bases, with 11 bases sitting between them. The CDR3 DNA reads as TGTGCCAGCAGCCCCGGAGGTAGCTCCTACGAGCAGTACTTC. This translates into CASSPGGSSYEQYF.

This chain links TRBV28 with TRBJ2-7, with 7 bases fitting TRBD2. Per germline, CDR1 MDHEN and CDR2 SYDVKM. The CDR3 covers 15 residues. After removal of 2 bases from V and 3 bases from J, the junction contained 7 bases not matched to a gene. CDR3 sequence reads: CASSLPGLEGYEQYF. The CDR3 nucleotides are TGTGCCAGCAGTTTACCAGGACTAGAGGGCTACGAGCAGTACTTC.

CDR3 loop: CASAYLSHNEQFF. The CDR3 DNA reads as TGTGCCAGCGCCTACTTGTCACACAATGAGCAGTTCTTC. The J gene is TRBJ2-1, the V gene TRBV2; no firm D call. The germline V and J ends were trimmed by 8 bases and 5 bases, with 13 bases remaining between them. Looked up from germline, CDR1 is SNHLY and CDR2 is FYNNEI. The CDR3 consists of 13 residues.

The chain links TRBV29-1 to TRBJ1-4; TRBD1 matches 8 bases. Germline V lookup: CDR1 SQVTM, CDR2 ANQGSEA. There are 18 residues in the CDR3. The trim removed 5 bases at V and 5 bases at J, leaving 19 bases unmatched. This CDR3 reads CSVLVPGQDPPHNEKLFF. The CDR3 DNA is TGCAGCGTTCTCGTTCCGGGACAGGACCCCCCTCACAATGAAAAACTGTTTTTT.

The chain recombines TRBV27 with TRBJ1-2; D is unresolved. The CDR3 runs to 13 residues. Trimming removed 0 bases from V and 6 bases from J, with 8 bases in between. Germline CDR1 MNHEY, CDR2 SMNVEV (reference sequence). This chain's CDR3 is CASSLSRDNGYTF. The CDR3 DNA follows: TGTGCCAGCAGTTTATCCCGGGATAATGGCTACACCTTC.

J is TRBJ1-5 and V is TRBV7-9; possibly TRBD1 for D (6 bases). The ends were cut back, 5 bases at V and 6 bases at J, with 11 bases in the middle. Per the germline V gene, CDR1 is SEHNR and CDR2 is FQNEAQ (reference sequence). The CDR3 is made up of 13 amino acids. CDR3 sequence (DNA): TGTGCCAGCAGCGCACAGGGTCGTCAGCCCCAGCATTTT. The encoded protein is CASSAQGRQPQHF.

The rearrangement joins TRBV19 to TRBJ2-1; D might be TRBD2 (6 bases). CDR1 and CDR2 (germline): LNHDA, SQIVND (reference sequence). V dropped 5 bases and J dropped 7 bases, with 24 bases sitting between them. This CDR3 spans 17 amino acids. The CDR3 nucleotides read TGTGCCAGTAGTGATCCTCGGAGTTCGGCAGGGAGGAATGAGCAGTTCTTC. It yields the protein CASSDPRSSAGRNEQFF.

The chain recombines TRBV4-1 with TRBJ2-7, with 10 bases fitting TRBD1. The CDR3 spans 14 residues. V gave up 0 bases and J gave up 6 bases; unmatched junction bases: 2. CDR1 is MGHRA and CDR2 is YSYEKL in the germline V gene. This CDR3 is CASSQDGTGAEQYF. CDR3 nucleotide sequence: TGCGCCAGCAGCCAAGACGGGACAGGGGCCGAGCAGTACTTC.

V gene TRBV2 combines with J gene TRBJ2-1; D perhaps matches TRBD2 (6 bases). The CDR3 totals 14 residues. Trimming left V 9 bases short and J 3 bases short, with 15 bases between. Germline CDR1 reads SNHLY; CDR2 reads FYNNEI. DNA of the CDR3: TGTGCCAGTCTGGAGGGACGGAACTACAATGAGCAGTTCTTC. Its protein is CASLEGRNYNEQFF.

V gene TRBV19 combines with J gene TRBJ2-5; TRBD1 matches at 12 bases. This CDR3 contains 15 residues. Germline CDR1 LNHDA, CDR2 SQIVND (reference sequence). J gave up 4 bases and V 4 bases, and 4 bases lay outside the gene matches. CDR3 sequence (DNA): TGTGCCAGTAGTACGGGGACAGGGGGCTTAGAGACCCAGTACTTC. Its translation is CASSTGTGGLETQYF.

The chain is built from TRBV12-3 or TRBV12-4 and TRBJ2-2; D perhaps matches TRBD1 (6 bases). The CDR3 totals 12 residues. The ends were cut back, 3 bases at V and 11 bases at J, with 10 bases in the middle. CDR3 nucleotides: TGTGCCAGCAGTTTTTCAGGGGTCGAGCTGTTTTTT. Its translation: CASSFSGVELFF.

The CDR3 DNA sequence: TGTGCCAGCAGCTTAAAAGGGGCCGTGATCCTACGAGATTTGTACTTC. Protein sequence: CASSLKGAVILRDLYF. This sequence joins TRBV7-2 and TRBJ2-7, with a weak D call TRBD1 (5 bases). The CDR3 consists of 16 residues. Trimming stripped 2 bases from V and 12 bases from J, with 26 bases between. The germline V gene has CDR1 SGHTA and CDR2 FQGNSA.

This chain uses TRBV7-9 with TRBJ2-1; 10 positions match TRBD2. Germline V CDR1 and CDR2: SEHNR, FQNEAQ (reference sequence). The CDR3 is 16 residues long. Unmatched junction bases numbered 10, after V lost 5 bases and J lost 6 bases. The CDR3 DNA is TGTGCCAGCAGCACACGTACTAGCGGGAAGGGCAATGAGCAGTTCTTC. This sequence encodes CASSTRTSGKGNEQFF.

This chain connects TRBV2 to TRBJ2-1, with unresolved D. The germline gives CDR1 SNHLY, CDR2 FYNNEI. Between the trimmed V and J ends, which lost 1 base and 9 bases, there was a span of 16 bases. The CDR3 has 15 residues. For the CDR3, the DNA is TGTGCCAGCAGTGAAGTCCAGGTCTCAGGTGGTGAGCAGTTCTTC. Translated, it gives CASSEVQVSGGEQFF.

Of note for this clone: The junction and the germline gene differ at one end; a read error may be behind it. V is TRBV30 and J is TRBJ1-2; TRBD1 agrees at 9 bases. Germline V gene data show CDR1 as GTSNPN and CDR2 as SVGIG (reference sequence). The CDR3 has 12 residues. The CDR3 spells CLNRGHDYGYTF. CDR3 bases: TGCTTAAACAGGGGGCATGACTATGGCTACACCTTC.

The chain recombines TRBV7-2 with TRBJ1-6; 8 bases are shared with TRBD1. This CDR3 contains 14 residues. V dropped 7 bases and J dropped 6; count of bases not matched to a gene: 5. CDR1 SGHTA and CDR2 FQGNSA come from the germline V gene. The CDR3 DNA reads TGTGCCAGCAATGGACAGGGACCTAATTCACCCCTCCACTTT. This translates into CASNGQGPNSPLHF.

This chain uses TRBV3-1 (or the pseudogene TRBV3-2) with TRBJ2-2, with a weak D call TRBD1 (5 bases). V lost 4 bases and J 5 bases, leaving 11 bases between the germline ends. The CDR3 runs 14 residues. Per germline, CDR1 LGHDT and CDR2 YNNKEL (reference sequence). This CDR3 is CASSPSTGTGELFF. The CDR3, as DNA: TGTGCCAGCAGCCCAAGTACAGGTACCGGGGAGCTGTTTTTT.

This chain links TRBV12-3 or TRBV12-4 with TRBJ2-5; D perhaps matches TRBD2 (6 bases). Trimming stripped 6 bases from V and 5 bases from J, with 13 bases between. The CDR3 contains 13 residues. The CDR3 region is CASRRGLSETQYF. The CDR3 DNA is TGTGCCAGCAGGCGGGGACTCTCGGAGACCCAGTACTTC.

The chain is built from TRBV7-2 and TRBJ1-2; 9 nucleotides line up with TRBD1. V lost 4 bases and J lost 8; bases outside the gene matches: 8. This CDR3 is 14 amino acids long. CDR1 and CDR2 from the germline V gene are SGHTA and FQGNSA. The DNA of the CDR3 is TGTGCCAGCAGCTCGGCCGGGACAGGGAGAGGCTACACCTTC. This sequence encodes CASSSAGTGRGYTF.

V usage is TRBV7-9 and J usage is TRBJ2-5; no reliable D call. Trimming stripped 6 bases from V and 2 bases from J, with 4 bases between. Germline-derived CDR1 and CDR2 are SEHNR and FQNEAQ (reference sequence). This CDR3 has 11 amino acids. The DNA for the CDR3 is TGTGCCAGCAGTAGACAAGAGACCCAGTACTTC. It encodes CASSRQETQYF.

Details on this clone: A read error may produce the germline difference seen at one junction end. The CDR3 DNA reads as TGTGCCGGCAGCTTGGACAGCATATACGAGCAGTACTTC. This translates into CAGSLDSIYEQYF. This chain links TRBV7-9 with TRBJ2-7, with D perhaps matching TRBD1 (6 bases). There are 13 residues in the CDR3. CDR1 is SEHNR, CDR2 FQNEAQ, per germline (reference sequence).

This clone has more than one count but fewer than ten. This chain links TRBV7-9 with TRBJ2-1, with D maybe TRBD2 (5 bases). The germline V and J ends were trimmed by 5 bases and 10 bases, with 12 bases remaining between them. Germline V gene data show CDR1 as SEHNR and CDR2 as FQNEAQ (reference sequence). This CDR3 comprises 12 residues. CDR3 residues: CASSGRTQEQFF. CDR3 nucleotide sequence: TGTGCCAGCAGCGGGCGGACTCAAGAGCAGTTCTTC.